The 20 T cell receptor beta chains listed next were all sequenced from one sample in a study of blood T cell repertoires in COVID-19. Produced via immunoSEQ multiplex PCR; TCRdb's table is partial and in-frame only. The table has about 320,000 clones, 90% seen once. Sequencing was carried out using PBMCs or T cells enriched from blood (not recorded which). The receptors originated from a man in his sixties who had recovered from COVID-19.

The CDR3 loop reads CASSQDHGTGLCEQYF. CDR3 DNA: TGTGCCAGCAGCCAAGATCATGGGACAGGGTTATGCGAGCAGTACTTC. This sequence joins TRBV4-2 and TRBJ2-7; 9 bases align to TRBD1. Trimming took 0 bases from V and 6 from J; bases not matched to a gene: 9. Germline CDR1 LGHNA, CDR2 YNFKEQ. This CDR3 is 16 amino acids long.

The J gene is TRBJ1-1, the V gene TRBV5-1, with 10 bases identical to TRBD1. Germline-derived CDR1 and CDR2 are SGHRS and YFSETQ. This CDR3 is built from 16 residues. The ends lost 6 bases at V and 4 bases at J; junction bases unmatched: 12. The CDR3 here is CASKAGTGESPTEAFF. The CDR3 region has the DNA TGCGCCAGCAAAGCCGGGACAGGGGAATCCCCCACTGAAGCTTTCTTT.

The gene calls are TRBV6-6 and TRBJ2-2; the D gene is possibly TRBD2 (6 bases). The germline V gene has CDR1 MNHNY and CDR2 SVGAGI (reference sequence). V lost 2 bases and J lost 2, with 9 bases in between. CDR3 size: 15 residues. In nucleotides, the CDR3 is TGTGCCAGCAGTTACGGGCGGGGTAACACCGGGGAGCTGTTTTTT. It codes for CASSYGRGNTGELFF.

The chain recombines TRBV24-1 with TRBJ1-5; D gene unclear. There are 14 residues in the CDR3. CDR1 and CDR2 from the germline V gene are KGHDR and SFDVKD. Trimming removed 2 bases from V and 9 bases from J, with 13 bases in between. The CDR3 is CATSDSRTKGPQHF. CDR3 bases: TGTGCCACCAGTGATTCCCGGACTAAGGGGCCCCAGCATTTT.

The chain combines TRBV5-8 with TRBJ2-1; 9 bases fit TRBD1. The length of the CDR3 is 16 residues. Germline trimming cut 4 bases from V and 1 base from J; bases unmatched to any gene: 6. The germline V gene has CDR1 SGHTS and CDR2 YDEGEE. The CDR3 loop is CASSRTQGASYNEQFF. The CDR3 DNA sequence: TGTGCCAGCAGCAGAACACAGGGGGCTTCCTACAATGAGCAGTTCTTC. Supplemented by reference TRBV5-8 and TRBJ2-1, the full variable domain reads EAGVTQSPTHLIKTRGQQATLRCSPISGHTSVYWYQQALGLGLQFLLWYDEGEERNRGNFPPRFSGRQFPNYSSELNVNALELEDSALYLCASSRTQGASYNEQFFGPGTRLTVL.

This chain links TRBV30 with TRBJ1-1, with D unresolved. Between the trimmed V and J ends, which lost 0 bases and 9 bases, there was a span of 8 bases. Germline CDR1 is GTSNPN and CDR2 is SVGIG (reference sequence). The CDR3 loop spans 11 amino acids. CDR3 nucleotides: TGTGCCTGGAGTGTAGCGGCAAAAGCTTTCTTT. It specifies CAWSVAAKAFF. Supplemented by reference TRBV30 and TRBJ1-1, the full variable domain reads SQTIHQWPATLVQPVGSPLSLECTVEGTSNPNLYWYRQAAGRGLQLLFYSVGIGQISSEVPQNLSASRPQDRQFILSSKKLLLSDSGFYLCAWSVAAKAFFGQGTRLTVV.

V is TRBV27 and J is TRBJ2-7, with 7 bases aligning to TRBD2. The V gene's germline CDR1 is MNHEY and CDR2 SMNVEV (reference sequence). V lost 6 bases, J lost 4 bases, and 9 bases stayed unmatched. The CDR3 length is 14 residues. In DNA form, the CDR3 reads TGTGCCAGCAGCCCGGGAGGATTAGAATACGAGCAGTACTTC. It yields the protein CASSPGGLEYEQYF.

J is TRBJ1-4 and V is TRBV2; tentatively, D is TRBD1 (5 bases). This CDR3 has 15 residues. Germline CDR1 SNHLY, CDR2 FYNNEI. With 5 bases removed from V and 5 bases from J, the gap between germline ends came to 15 bases. DNA of the CDR3: TGTGCCAGCAGTTCCCAGGGAATTCGAAATGAAAAACTGTTTTTT. Translating gives CASSSQGIRNEKLFF.

V usage is TRBV30 and J usage is TRBJ1-5, with a possible D match to TRBD1 (5 bases). With 4 bases removed from V and 3 bases from J, the gap between germline ends came to 16 bases. Germline CDR1 is GTSNPN and CDR2 is SVGIG (reference sequence). The CDR3 runs 15 residues. CDR3 nucleotides: TGTGCCTGGACCCCCGGGCAGGGTGACAATCAGCCCCAGCATTTT. Amino acids: CAWTPGQGDNQPQHF.

This chain links TRBV12-5 with TRBJ1-1; tentatively, D is TRBD1 (5 bases). Germline V lookup: CDR1 LGHNT, CDR2 FRNRAP. V lost 2 bases and J lost 2, with 12 bases in between. The CDR3 runs to 15 residues. This CDR3 reads CASGLTGNYNTEAFF. CDR3 nucleotide sequence: TGTGCTAGTGGTTTGACAGGCAATTATAACACTGAAGCTTTCTTT.

This chain uses TRBV27 with TRBJ2-2; 12 bases line up with TRBD2. The J segment lost 9 bases and the V segment lost 11 bases, leaving 7 bases of the junction unmatched. Germline V gene data show CDR1 as MNHEY and CDR2 as SMNVEV (reference sequence). This CDR3 is 13 amino acids long. The DNA for the CDR3 is TGTGCCTGCCGCGGACTAGCGGGAAGGGAGCTGTTTTTT. Translation gives CACRGLAGRELFF.

The rearrangement joins TRBV11-3 to TRBJ1-1; possible D gene TRBD1, 5 bases. This CDR3 region has 15 residues. Trimming removed 5 bases at V and 0 bases at J, with 13 bases between. Per the germline V gene, CDR1 is SGHNT and CDR2 is YENEEA. CDR3 in DNA: TGTGCCAGCAGCAACAGACAGAGCATGAACACTGAAGCTTTCTTT. Amino acid sequence: CASSNRQSMNTEAFF.

This sequence joins TRBV7-9 and TRBJ2-2, with 9 bases matching TRBD1. V was clipped by 5 bases and J by 6 bases; unmatched bases: 7. The CDR3 runs to 15 residues. From germline, CDR1 is SEHNR and CDR2 FQNEAQ (reference sequence). The CDR3 DNA sequence: TGTGCCAGCAGCCCCCGGGACAGGGTTTCCGGGGAGCTGTTTTTT. Protein sequence: CASSPRDRVSGELFF.

The chain combines TRBV7-2 with TRBJ1-1; a weak D match, TRBD1 (5 bases). The V and J ends lost 2 bases and 1 base respectively, with 11 bases between them. Germline assignment: CDR1 SGHTA and CDR2 FQGNSA. The CDR3 contains 15 residues. CDR3 protein: CASSLRGHRNTEAFF. The DNA for the CDR3 is TGTGCCAGCAGCTTAAGAGGACACCGGAACACTGAAGCTTTCTTT.

The rearrangement links TRBV19 to TRBJ2-7; perhaps TRBD1 as D (6 bases). CDR1 and CDR2 (germline): LNHDA, SQIVND (reference sequence). The CDR3 is made up of 13 amino acids. V was shortened by 5 bases and J by 3 bases, with 11 bases between the two germline ends. This CDR3 is CASSFRGYYEQYF. The DNA of the CDR3 is TGTGCCAGTAGTTTTAGGGGGTACTACGAGCAGTACTTC. Full variable domain (outside the CDR3, taken from reference TRBV19 and TRBJ2-7): DGGITQSPKYLFRKEGQNVTLSCEQNLNHDAMYWYRQDPGQGLRLIYYSQIVNDFQKGDIAEGYSVSREKKESFPLTVTSAQKNPTAFYLCASSFRGYYEQYFGPGTRLTVT.

This chain uses TRBV7-8 with TRBJ1-2, with 9 bases identical to TRBD1. V dropped 5 bases and J dropped 3; count of bases not matched to a gene: 10. This CDR3 is 16 amino acids long. CDR1 SGHVS and CDR2 FQNEAQ come from the germline V gene. In nucleotides, the CDR3 is TGTGCCAGCAGCCCCCTACAGGGGGCACGGGACTATGGCTACACCTTC. This encodes CASSPLQGARDYGYTF.

The genes are TRBV5-4 and TRBJ2-5; 7 positions agree with TRBD2. The V gene's germline CDR1 is SGHNT and CDR2 YYREEE (reference sequence). V trimming: 9 bases; J trimming: 2 bases; junction bases outside the gene matches: 13. The CDR3 has 15 residues. In DNA form, the CDR3 reads TGTGCCACGCGGGAGTGGGGCGGGGATCAAGAGACCCAGTACTTC. Encoded protein: CATREWGGDQETQYF.

The CDR3 DNA sequence: TGCAGCGTGGACGGGGGACAGGGCTACGAGCAGTACTTC. This translates into CSVDGGQGYEQYF. The V and J genes are TRBV29-1 and TRBJ2-7; 9 bases map to TRBD1. This CDR3 has 13 amino acids. The V gene end was trimmed by 6 bases and the J gene end by 3 bases; junction bases not matched to a gene: 6. Germline values: CDR1 SQVTM, CDR2 ANQGSEA.

This sequence joins TRBV9 and TRBJ2-7, with 9 nucleotides matching TRBD2. The ends lost 2 bases at V and 9 bases at J; junction bases unmatched: 15. The CDR3 has 16 residues. CDR1 is SGDLS and CDR2 is YYNGEE in the germline V gene. The CDR3 coding sequence is TGTGCCAGCAGCGTTGGCCCTGCGGGGGGGCCTAGTGCGCAGTACTTC. It yields the protein CASSVGPAGGPSAQYF.

The chain has TRBV30 and TRBJ2-3; D unclear. Germline loops: CDR1 GTSNPN, CDR2 SVGIG (reference sequence). Trimming removed 2 bases from V and 10 bases from J, with 19 bases in between. The CDR3 sequence is 14 residues long. The CDR3 loop reads CAWSSPDSGWSQYF. The CDR3 DNA follows: TGTGCCTGGAGTTCCCCTGACTCGGGTTGGTCGCAGTATTTT.